The rows below give T cell receptor beta chains drawn from one sample of a study of T cells in localized non-small cell lung cancer. Repertoires were generated with immunoSEQ multiplex PCR, while TCRdb's copy carries only in-frame clones and drops some. The sample carries approximately 64,000 clones, around 90% recorded once. The material sequenced was peripheral blood, taken before any cancer treatment. Every receptor here comes from a woman aged 35 to 75 with stage I lung adenocarcinoma. The CDR3 runs from the conserved cysteine through the conserved F or W. Fields, in order: V gene, D gene, J gene, clone size, CDR3 DNA, CDR3 protein. A D gene is named only where the DNA matches it firmly. Only some rows state a clone size, as once, few, many or a class for expanded clones.

>TRBV18|NA|TRBJ2-3|few
TGTGCCAGCTCACCACAGGGGCTCGGAGCAGATACGCAGTATTTT
CASSPQGLGADTQYF
>TRBV11-2|TRBD1|TRBJ2-5|NA
TGTGCCAGCAGCTTTTCGACAGGGGGCGAAGAGACCCAGTACTTC
CASSFSTGGEETQYF
>TRBV27|NA|TRBJ1-1|NA
TGTGCCAGCAGTTTTGGGGAGACTGAAGCTTTCTTT
CASSFGETEAFF
>TRBV13|NA|TRBJ2-1|NA
TGTGCCAGCAGTCTTTATACTGAGCAGTTCTTC
CASSLYTEQFF
>TRBV6-5|NA|TRBJ1-1|NA
TGTGCCAGCAGCTCGTGGGGGGAAGCTTTCTTT
CASSSWGEAFF
>TRBV5-1|NA|TRBJ1-1|NA
TGCGCCAGCAGCTACGGATTGACAGACACTGAAGCTTTCTTT
CASSYGLTDTEAFF
>TRBV7-6|NA|TRBJ1-5|NA
TGTGCCAGCATCGCAGCGACCCTTGGTCAGCCCCAGCATTTT
CASIAATLGQPQHF
>TRBV5-1|NA|TRBJ2-2|few
TGCGCCAGCAGCCCTAGGGGGGACACCGGGGAGCTGTTTTTT
CASSPRGDTGELFF
>TRBV11-2|NA|TRBJ2-7|NA
TGTGCCAGCAGCATCCCCGGGGGTCTCTCCTACGAGCAGTACTTC
CASSIPGGLSYEQYF
>TRBV5-1|TRBD1|TRBJ1-5|few
TGCGCCAGCAGCCCGGGGACAGGGGGCCTTCAGCCCCAGCATTTT
CASSPGTGGLQPQHF
>TRBV6-6|TRBD1|TRBJ1-1|NA
TGTGCCAGCCAAACACAGGGGGCAGAAACTGAAGCTTTCTTT
CASQTQGAETEAFF
>TRBV18|NA|TRBJ2-7|NA
TGTGCCAGCTCACAAAGAGCCTACGAGCAGTACTTC
CASSQRAYEQYF
>TRBV5-1|NA|TRBJ1-3|medium-sized
TGCGCCAGCAGACACTCCGGGGACAACTCTGGAAACACCATATATTTT
CASRHSGDNSGNTIYF
>TRBV25-1|NA|TRBJ2-3|NA
TGTGCCAGCAGTGAGCGTCTTTCTCCCACAGATACGCAGTATTTT
CASSERLSPTDTQYF